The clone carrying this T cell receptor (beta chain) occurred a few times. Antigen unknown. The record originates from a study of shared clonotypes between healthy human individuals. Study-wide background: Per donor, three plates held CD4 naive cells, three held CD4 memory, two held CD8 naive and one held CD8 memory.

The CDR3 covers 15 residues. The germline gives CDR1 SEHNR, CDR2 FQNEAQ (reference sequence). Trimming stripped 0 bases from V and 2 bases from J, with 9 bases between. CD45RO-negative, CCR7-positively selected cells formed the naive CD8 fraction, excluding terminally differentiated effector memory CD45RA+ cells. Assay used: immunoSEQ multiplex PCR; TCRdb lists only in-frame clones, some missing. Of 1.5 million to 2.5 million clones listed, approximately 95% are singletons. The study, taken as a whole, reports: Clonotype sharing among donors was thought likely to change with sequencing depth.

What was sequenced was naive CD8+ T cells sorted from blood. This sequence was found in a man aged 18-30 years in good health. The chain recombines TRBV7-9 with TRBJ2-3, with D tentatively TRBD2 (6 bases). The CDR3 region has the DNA TGTGCCAGCAGCTTAGCTGTAGCGGACACAGATACGCAGTATTTT. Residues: CASSLAVADTDTQYF. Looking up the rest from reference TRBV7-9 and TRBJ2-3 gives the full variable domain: DTGVSQNPRHKITKRGQNVTFRCDPISEHNRLYWYRQTLGQGPEFLTYFQNEAQLEKSRLLSDRFSAERPKGSFSTLEIQRTEQGDSAMYLCASSLAVADTDTQYFGPGTRLTVL.